This T cell receptor (beta chain) was observed in a study of blood T cell repertoires in COVID-19. Overall study: T cells, B-cell-depleted T cells, or PBMCs supplied cDNA or gDNA.

Participant ages covered about 18 to 89 years across 24 US areas. Membership in each cohort depended on participant-reported clinical history. The germline V gene has CDR1 SGHDT and CDR2 YYEEEE. The CDR3 extends over 15 amino acids. V dropped 4 bases and J dropped 4; count of bases not matched to a gene: 9. Profiled with immunoSEQ multiplex PCR; TCRdb holds only in-frame clones, not every one. The sample consists of roughly 280,000 clones, roughly 90% of them appearing once. This chain uses TRBV5-6 with TRBJ2-3; 7 nucleotides line up with TRBD1. The clonotype comes from a woman aged 50 to 60 who had recovered from COVID-19. The sequencing input was PBMCs or T cells enriched from blood (not recorded which). The CDR3 coding sequence is TGTGCCAGCAGCGAACCGGGACAGAGCTCAGATACGCAGTATTTT. It yields the protein CASSEPGQSSDTQYF. Supplemented by reference TRBV5-6 and TRBJ2-3, the full variable domain reads DAGVTQSPTHLIKTRGQQVTLRCSPKSGHDTVSWYQQALGQGPQFIFQYYEEEERQRGNFPDRFSGHQFPNYSSELNVNALLLGDSALYLCASSEPGQSSDTQYFGPGTRLTVL.